These T cell receptor beta chains were read from a single sample in a study of metastatic and nonmetastatic thyroid tumors. TCRdb called clones again from the PCR reads with MiXCR. This sample has approximately 25,000 clones; around an eighth occur once, and the top ten carry approximately 15%. Input material: blood. The receptor source for this set is a female donor with papillary thyroid cancer or a benign thyroid nodule (not recorded which). Some clones in this sample may be carry-over from other donors' samples. Both conserved end residues are trimmed from each CDR3.

V,CDR3
TRBV7-2,ASSLRGEAF
TRBV7-7,ASSLDPTGNTEAF
TRBV6-1,ASSRGTEAF
TRBV15,ATSRILAGGPGGELF
TRBV13,ASSLGGGQNSGNTIY
TRBV28,ASSEAGVSNTEAF
TRBV5-1,ASSSGTVETQY
TRBV7-7,ASSLGASGFQETQY
TRBV19,ASRRTSGVSTDTQY
TRBV12-5,ASGLTGANVLT
TRBV20-1,SARRAYEQY
TRBV6-1,ASSPSSEQY
TRBV14,ASSQGIANPGNTIY
TRBV20-1,SARDGGQYSNQPQH
TRBV20-1,SAREHQTSGEQF
TRBV20-1,SARDRGNEQY
TRBV6-4,ASGTRAEHTDTQY
TRBV6-6,ASSYSKSTDTQY
TRBV19,VLQEPYGYT
TRBV5-1,FSSYASGSADTQY
TRBV6-4,ASSPQGTQETQY
TRBV20-1,SARESGNHLNEQF
TRBV11-2,ASSSFGGGYGYT
TRBV14,ASSQEAGNPTSGYT
TRBV29-1,SVDGTRGPNEQF
TRBV7-3,ASSLMWNTEAF
TRBV12-3/TRBV12-4,ASSLGGSGELF
TRBV5-1,ASSFAGGPYKETQY
TRBV20-1,SARGNGVYEQF
TRBV18,ASSRAQGLNTEAF
TRBV27,ASSLSIAGIETQY
TRBV5-1,ASSSLAGGAGELF
TRBV27,ASSLLPRPEHTYEQY
TRBV29-1,SVEGGRGSYEQY
TRBV20-1,SAIPSHRSSYNEQF
TRBV20-1,SAGQGAETQY
TRBV6-1,ASSDPSGMAINEQF
TRBV7-8,ATLRGTGTYEQY
TRBV27,ASSPVWRDSYEQY
TRBV6-1,ASSSGLHSNQPRH
TRBV9,ASSVGQEETQY